The present T cell receptor beta chain was sequenced within a study of CD8+CD57+ T cells in acquired aplastic anemia. In the study overall: Sorted CD4+ and CD8+ cell DNA averaged roughly 3 ug.

The authors sequenced patients whose flow cytometry had shown CD8+CD57+ cell expansion. The patients, all of them, had severe acquired aplastic anemia. Study outcomes and limitations: Patients and controls shared over 25 CD8+ CDR3 sequences, which appeared highly expressed in patients and within their immunodominant clones.

Using genomic DNA as the template, TCR beta VDJ and CDR3 profiling was carried out. TCRdb re-analysed the reads in MiXCR, keeping a single row per CDR3 protein. The sample shows roughly 500,000 distinct CDR3 sequences, approximately 32% of them seen only once. CDR3 length: 15 residues. V was shortened by 6 bases and J by 2 bases, with 13 bases between the two germline ends. Germline loops: CDR1 SGHTA, CDR2 FQGNSA. As regards this clonotype: The antigen remains unidentified.

The chain employs TRBV7-2 and TRBJ2-2, with D unclear. The source of this sequence is a human donor with aplastic anemia. Sequenced input: sorted CD4+, CD8+, or CD8+CD57+ T cells (not recorded which) from PBMCs. The CDR3 region is CASSQDGTNTGELFF. The DNA for the CDR3 is TGTGCCAGCAGTCAGGACGGAACCAACACCGGGGAGCTGTTTTTT.